This TCR beta chain was captured in a study of human T cells and chemical hapten exposure. Ten or more counts support this clonotype. Trimming left V 3 bases short and J 3 bases short, with 9 bases between. The CDR3 is 14 amino acids. Documented time point: pre-sensitization, week 0. As for treatment: therapeutic diphenylcyclopropenone sensitization with weekly scalp DPC. Each cDNA molecule in the library carried unique molecular identifiers. TCRdb re-derived calls from the RACE reads in MiXCR, one entry per CDR3 protein. The repertoire holds 240,000 or so distinct CDR3 sequences, with roughly 8.9% as singletons.

The chain links TRBV12-3 or TRBV12-4 to TRBJ1-5; D uncertain. The source was whole blood, collected in connection with sensitization to the hapten diphenylcyclopropenone (DPC). The sequence was collected from a middle-aged woman with alopecia areata. Some clones in this sample may be carry-over from other donors' samples. The CDR3 here is CASSFSGSNQPQHF. The CDR3 nucleotides are TGTGCCAGCAGTTTCTCGGGGTCCAATCAGCCCCAGCATTTT.